Detailed here is one T cell receptor (beta chain). This clonotype was observed at least ten times. Its antigen specificity is not known. No base qualities exist here, and no much larger clone lies one base off it. TCR beta CDR3 regions were amplified from RNA transcripts. The first round of RT-PCR for the TCR CDR3 was performed with the HTBI primer set and the Qiagen OneStep RT-PCR kit. Libraries were constructed in a second round of multiplex PCR, after which size selection and purification were performed. Paired-end sequencing of the libraries was performed with 100 bp reads on an Illumina HiSeq2000. The original pipeline was this. SOAPnuke was used to process the raw data, with reads discarded if the reads contained adapters or uncalled bases, had a mean Phred below 15, or lacked an exact constant-primer or identifier match. High-quality paired reads were merged with COPE v1.2.5, and unique nucleotide sequences were defined as clonotypes. MiTCR v1.1 was used to align the clonotypes against IMGT TRBV, TRBD and TRBJ reference segments. The analysis included only V-J combinations with a frequency above 0.0001, which together covered about 99% of the repertoires. A TCS score was defined as the ratio between F50 (clonal expansion) and ExV (chaos), using BLOSUM62-based TCRdist between CDR3 peptides within each V-J. Welch's t-statistics and random forest reduced 514 V-J features to about 12, which were used in a naive Bayes classifier (R e1071). TCRdb reran the public reads through fastp at Q25 and MiXCR, keeping productive beta chains. Records with the same CDR3 protein are collapsed into one entry carrying the most frequent genes and DNA. The V and J calls reflect TCRdb's pipeline rather than the authors' work. The sample data list about 350,000 distinct CDR3 sequences, and 11% to 15% of these were observed just once. The ten top clones hold around 25% of the sample.

A patient counted as having stable Graves' hyperthyroidism if no progression to ophthalmopathy occurred over 18 months of follow-up. Hyperthyroidism patients were aged 18 to 65 years and newly diagnosed, with disease duration of less than 2 months. The study excluded patients with uncontrolled infections, other autoimmune diseases, pregnancy or lactation. Diagnoses were based on clinical symptoms, serum thyroxine and TRAb, thyroid ultrasound and orbital computed tomography. Ficoll-Paque density gradient centrifugation was used to isolate PBMCs from around 10 ml of fresh peripheral blood. Trizol reagent was used to extract total RNA, and RNA quality was then checked on an Agilent 2100 Bioanalyzer. This sample was taken from a study of T cells in Graves' hyperthyroidism and ophthalmopathy (dated by TCRdb to the late 2010s). Some background on the complete study: Peripheral blood samples were taken at the time of initial diagnosis, prior to any treatment. TCR V-J signatures able to tell the groups apart were searched for in a discovery cohort of 90 to 100 patients, of whom more than 40 had Graves' ophthalmopathy and 57 had stable Graves' hyperthyroidism. Prospective prediction of ophthalmopathy was tested in an independent validation cohort consisting of about 19 hyperthyroidism patients and some 16 patients who later progressed to ophthalmopathy. The approximately 90 discovery patients were divided at random into training and test sets in a 7:3 ratio. The study also compared thyroid tissue and blood T-cell repertoires from 6 or 7 Graves' hyperthyroidism patients. Once sampling was done, hyperthyroidism patients were given methimazole at a starting dose of 30 mg daily, whereas ophthalmopathy patients were given high-dose intravenous methylprednisolone. According to the paper, TCR Vbeta CDR3 sequencing was carried out on around 140 peripheral blood samples, which came from 40 to 45 ophthalmopathy, around 74 hyperthyroidism and around 17 progressor patients. The research as a whole found: During validation, the model predicted progression to ophthalmopathy a median of around 6 months ahead of onset, with 60% to 71% sensitivity and 72.22% specificity. No statistical method was used to fix the sample size in advance, and group allocation was not hidden from the investigators. Most expanded thyroid clonotypes (frequency above 0.001) were also detected in blood, a finding suggesting that blood repertoires may reflect thyroid immune responses. A model built on a 13 V-J signature distinguished ophthalmopathy from stable hyperthyroidism, reaching around 88% sensitivity and about 81% specificity in cross-validation and 80%/75% in testing.

The CDR3, cysteine through phenylalanine, is 13 amino acids long. Solely the CDR3 DNA is kept, with 39 bases framed from the first base. V is pruned by 5 bases and J by 3 bases, leaving 1 base of the junction without a gene match. For CDR1 and CDR2, the germline V gene lists SGHTA and FQGNSA. The sequencing input was blood. The sequence joins TRBV7-2 to TRBJ2-1, with 7 middle bases fitting TRBD1. The sequence came from a woman aged 30 to 39 with Graves' hyperthyroidism. In nucleotides, the sequence is TGTGCCAGCAGCCCAGGGGGCTACAATGAGCAGTTCTTC. Translation gives CASSPGGYNEQFF.